Each of the 16 T cell receptor beta chains below was sequenced from the same sample in a study of preoperative IRX-2 immunotherapy in early breast cancer (dated by TCRdb to between 2018 and 2021). The library was built by means of the immunoSEQ multiplex PCR assay. Imported from immuneACCESS, the table was reduced by TCRdb to in-frame sequences with V and J called. These copies leave out some clones; in studies compared against another copy, an unresolved V gene accounts for under half, and the cause of the remainder is not known. The sample has tens of thousands of clones on record, roughly 90% of them singletons. The ten top clones hold 1.6% of the sample. What this sample's treatment or condition label stands for: preoperative locoregional IRX-2 cytokine immunotherapy. This sample comprised tumor tissue, obtained after IRX-2 immunotherapy. These receptors were taken from a human donor with breast cancer.

The chain carries TRBV2 and TRBJ1-4; TRBD1 aligns across 8 bases. The germline V gene encodes CDR1 SNHLY and CDR2 FYNNEI. This CDR3 is 15 amino acids long. V trimming: 6 bases; J trimming: 7 bases; junction bases outside the gene matches: 10. DNA of the CDR3: TGTGCCAGCAGCCACGGACAGGGTTGGGGTGAAAAACTGTTTTTT. It is translated as CASSHGQGWGEKLFF.

This chain connects TRBV5-1 to TRBJ1-3; D is undetermined. The length of the CDR3 is 16 residues. Germline V CDR1 and CDR2: SGHRS, YFSETQ. V lost 2 bases and J 0 bases, leaving 12 bases between the germline ends. The CDR3 DNA sequence: TGCGCCAGCAGCTTAGGAGGCGGCCTCTCTGGAAACACCATATATTTT. Its translation is CASSLGGGLSGNTIYF.

This sequence joins TRBV18 and TRBJ2-5; 8 bases map to TRBD1. The CDR3 consists of 14 residues. Losses at the gene ends were 4 bases for V and 4 bases for J; bases not matched to a gene: 5. From germline, CDR1 is KGHSH and CDR2 LQKENI. The CDR3 nucleotides are TGTGCCAGCTCACTAAGCAGGGGGCCAGAGACCCAGTACTTC. Residues: CASSLSRGPETQYF.

J is TRBJ2-7 and V is TRBV14; TRBD2 matches 8 bases. In germline, CDR1 is SGHDN, CDR2 FVKESK. The CDR3 is 15 amino acids. V lost 1 base to trimming and J lost 2 bases; unmatched junction nucleotides: 4. In DNA form, the CDR3 reads TGTGCCAGCAGCCAAGGACTAGCGTCAACCTACGAGCAGTACTTC. Protein sequence: CASSQGLASTYEQYF. Drawing the rest from reference TRBV14 and TRBJ2-7, the complete variable domain is EAGVTQFPSHSVIEKGQTVTLRCDPISGHDNLYWYRRVMGKEIKFLLHFVKESKQDESGMPNNRFLAERTGGTYSTLKVQPAELEDSGVYFCASSQGLASTYEQYFGPGTRLTVT.

In this sample, this clone turned up a few times. The chain is built from TRBV6-8 and TRBJ2-1; D is tentatively TRBD1 or TRBD2 (5 bases each). Trimming pared 5 bases from V and 9 bases from J, leaving 17 bases between. This CDR3 has 14 residues. Germline V gives CDR1 MNHGY, CDR2 SAAAGT. The CDR3 loop reads CASSGDHLISEQFF. CDR3 DNA: TGTGCCAGCAGTGGGGACCATCTAATATCTGAGCAGTTCTTC.

This sequence joins TRBV6-8 and TRBJ1-6; D call uncertain. Trimming removed 3 bases at V and 12 bases at J, with 12 bases between. The CDR3 runs to 13 residues. Germline assignment: CDR1 MNHGY and CDR2 SAAAGT. The DNA for the CDR3 is TGTGCCAGCAGTTATTCCCTGGGGAAACCCCTCCACTTT. This codes for CASSYSLGKPLHF.

This sequence joins TRBV6-8 and TRBJ1-2, with D perhaps TRBD1 (6 bases). The CDR3 is 17 amino acids. The germline V and J ends were trimmed by 4 bases and 3 bases, with 21 bases remaining between them. Germline loops: CDR1 MNHGY, CDR2 SAAAGT. The CDR3 loop reads CASSSGTMRSGDYGYTF. The CDR3 DNA reads as TGTGCCAGCAGTTCCGGGACAATGAGGTCCGGAGACTATGGCTACACCTTC.

This clone was seen just once. The chain carries TRBV7-1 and TRBJ2-7; the D gene is possibly TRBD1 (5 bases). TRBV7-1 is flagged as an ORF with uncertain function. The CDR3 sequence is 13 residues long. The V and J ends lost 4 bases and 7 bases respectively, with 14 bases between them. The CDR3 DNA reads TGTGCCAGCAGCTTAGTCAGGGTGGATGAGCAGTACTTC. Its translation is CASSLVRVDEQYF.

J is TRBJ2-2 and V is TRBV18; D not resolved. V shed 3 bases and J shed 6 bases, with 5 bases lying between them. Germline CDR1 reads KGHSH; CDR2 reads LQKENI. This CDR3 comprises 12 residues. CDR3 bases: TGTGCCAGCTCACCGTCGGCCGGGGAGCTGTTTTTT. Its protein is CASSPSAGELFF.

CDR3 sequence (DNA): TGTGCCAGCAGTTCCGGACAGAAGTTTAACACTGAAGCTTTCTTT. This translates into CASSSGQKFNTEAFF. The chain is built from TRBV22-1 and TRBJ1-1; the listed D gene, TRBD1, was not tested against the DNA. TRBV22-1 is noted as a pseudogene. The CDR3 totals 15 residues.

The genes are TRBV11-3 and TRBJ1-1; no definite D call. The CDR3 extends over 15 amino acids. Per germline, CDR1 SGHNT and CDR2 YENEEA. Trimming shortened V by 1 base and J by 0 bases, and 9 bases separated the two germline ends. CDR3 coding DNA: TGTGCCAGCAGCTTAGTTGGGGTAATGAACACTGAAGCTTTCTTT. Amino acids: CASSLVGVMNTEAFF.

The V call is TRBV11-3, the J call TRBJ1-2; 7 bases align to TRBD1. CDR1 is SGHNT and CDR2 is YENEEA in the germline V gene. The CDR3 extends over 16 amino acids. Trimming removed 4 bases from V and 2 bases from J; junction bases left unmatched: 10. In DNA, the CDR3 is TGTGCCAGCAGCTGGGCCGGGACAGCAGAAAACTATGGCTACACCTTC. Translation: CASSWAGTAENYGYTF.

In nucleotides, the CDR3 is TGTGCCAGCAGTTACGAGGCACTGCCAGTGAACACTGAAGCTTTCTTT. Its protein product is CASSYEALPVNTEAFF. The genes are TRBV6-8 and TRBJ1-1; D is undetermined. V was clipped by 2 bases and J by 0 bases, with 13 bases between them. The CDR3 is made up of 16 amino acids. The V gene's germline CDR1 is MNHGY and CDR2 SAAAGT.

V gene TRBV7-1 combines with J gene TRBJ1-3; D might be TRBD1 (6 bases). TRBV7-1 is identified as an open reading frame with a role that is uncertain. The germline V and J ends were trimmed by 4 bases and 4 bases, with 14 bases remaining between them. The CDR3 has 15 residues. The DNA of the CDR3 is TGTGCCAGCAGCTTAAAACAGGGACACGGAAACACCATATATTTT. Amino acids: CASSLKQGHGNTIYF.

The chain employs TRBV28 and TRBJ1-2, with TRBD1 matching over 7 bases. V trimming: 5 bases; J trimming: 6 bases; junction bases outside the gene matches: 9. Germline-derived CDR1 and CDR2 are MDHEN and SYDVKM. CDR3 length: 14 residues. CDR3 loop: CASSPSKGAHGYTF. DNA for the CDR3: TGTGCCAGCAGTCCGTCTAAGGGGGCCCATGGCTACACCTTC.

The gene calls are TRBV15 and TRBJ1-5; TRBD1 aligns across 7 bases. J was trimmed by 6 bases and V by 2 bases; bases with no gene match: 10. The length of the CDR3 is 16 residues. Germline V gene lookup returns CDR1 LNHNV and CDR2 YYDKDF (reference sequence). The CDR3 DNA reads as TGTGCCACCAGCAGAACGCGACAGGGTGGGGTTCAGCCCCAGCATTTT. It is translated as CATSRTRQGGVQPQHF.